These 14 T cell receptor beta chains share one sample of origin, sequenced in a study of control samples from healthy donors and cancer patients. Libraries were prepared by immunoSEQ multiplex PCR; TCRdb keeps only in-frame clonotypes and omits some of them. The data hold about 80,000 clones, with roughly 90% observed a single time. The specimen was blood. These TCRs come from a woman aged 45-60 years in good health.

V gene TRBV18 combines with J gene TRBJ1-1, with D unresolved. Germline V gives CDR1 KGHSH, CDR2 LQKENI. The CDR3 contains 15 residues. V lost 1 base, J lost 1 base, and 10 bases lay in between. The CDR3 is CASSPRALENTEAFF. CDR3 sequence (DNA): TGTGCCAGCTCACCACGGGCGCTGGAGAACACTGAAGCTTTCTTT. Full variable domain (remainder filled in from reference TRBV18 and TRBJ1-1): NAGVMQNPRHLVRRRGQEARLRCSPMKGHSHVYWYRQLPEEGLKFMVYLQKENIIDESGMPKERFSAEFPKEGPSILRIQQVVRGDSAAYFCASSPRALENTEAFFGQGTRLTVV.

J is TRBJ1-1 and V is TRBV6-4; no definite D call. Germline CDR1 and CDR2: MRHNA and SNTAGT. The V and J ends lost 4 bases and 2 bases respectively, with 8 bases between them. The CDR3 has 13 residues. In nucleotides, the CDR3 is TGTGCCAGCAGTGCCACGAGAAACACTGAAGCTTTCTTT. Translation gives CASSATRNTEAFF.

The genes are TRBV6-5 and TRBJ2-2; D is undetermined. Between the trimmed V and J ends, which lost 7 bases and 5 bases, there was a span of 14 bases. Germline V gene lookup returns CDR1 MNHEY and CDR2 SVGAGI. This CDR3 contains 14 residues. The chain's CDR3 is CASKADLWTGELFF. The CDR3, as DNA: TGTGCCAGCAAGGCGGACCTATGGACCGGGGAGCTGTTTTTT.

The chain has TRBV4-1 and TRBJ1-3; 7 nucleotides agree with TRBD1. The CDR3 is made up of 16 amino acids. V dropped 3 bases and J dropped 1; count of bases not matched to a gene: 6. Per germline, CDR1 MGHRA and CDR2 YSYEKL. CDR3 in amino acids: CASSQGTVWSGNTIYF. The CDR3 DNA sequence: TGCGCCAGCAGCCAGGGGACAGTTTGGTCTGGAAACACCATATATTTT.

V gene TRBV7-9 combines with J gene TRBJ1-2; D remains ambiguous. Germline CDR1 and CDR2: SEHNR and FQNEAQ (reference sequence). The germline V and J ends were trimmed by 5 bases and 4 bases, with 11 bases remaining between them. The CDR3 is made up of 13 amino acids. The CDR3 DNA reads TGTGCCAGCAGCCCCCAGGCAGTCTATGGCTACACCTTC. Translating gives CASSPQAVYGYTF.

The rearrangement links TRBV7-9 to TRBJ1-2; TRBD1 matches at 11 bases. Germline V gives CDR1 SEHNR, CDR2 FQNEAQ (reference sequence). V gave up 6 bases and J gave up 4 bases; unmatched junction bases: 4. This CDR3 comprises 14 residues. In nucleotides, the CDR3 is TGTGCCAGCAGTCCCGGGACAGGGGGCTATGGCTACACCTTC. Translating gives CASSPGTGGYGYTF.

The chain recombines TRBV30 with TRBJ1-2; D remains ambiguous. Germline V gene data show CDR1 as GTSNPN and CDR2 as SVGIG (reference sequence). V dropped 7 bases and J dropped 2 bases, with 8 bases sitting between them. This CDR3 spans 11 amino acids. This CDR3 is CASTRNYGYTF. The DNA of the CDR3 is TGTGCCTCAACACGAAACTATGGCTACACCTTC.

The table lists this clone with a count of one. The genes are TRBV2 and TRBJ2-2, with 10 bases identical to TRBD2. CDR3 length equals 16 residues. The V gene end was trimmed by 5 bases and the J gene end by 1 base; junction bases not matched to a gene: 4. Germline CDR1 and CDR2: SNHLY and FYNNEI. The CDR3 loop is CASSRSSGGNTGELFF. Here the CDR3 DNA reads TGTGCCAGCAGTAGGTCTAGCGGGGGGAACACCGGGGAGCTGTTTTTT.

This clone turned up a few times. This sequence joins TRBV30 and TRBJ1-2; no firm D call. The CDR3 length is 11 residues. With 3 bases removed from V and 8 bases from J, the gap between germline ends came to 10 bases. Germline V CDR1 and CDR2: GTSNPN, SVGIG (reference sequence). The CDR3 DNA reads TGTGCCTGGAGCTCATTTAGGGGCTACACCTTC. This encodes CAWSSFRGYTF.

This clone was observed a single time. V and J are TRBV2 and TRBJ1-1, with D unclear. V was trimmed by 5 bases and J by 2 bases, leaving 9 bases between them. Germline CDR1 and CDR2: SNHLY and FYNNEI. The CDR3 sequence is 13 residues long. For the CDR3, the DNA is TGTGCCAGCAGTCGTGAGGACAACACTGAAGCTTTCTTT. The encoded protein is CASSREDNTEAFF. Based on the CDR3 plus reference TRBV2 and TRBJ1-1, the full variable domain is EPEVTQTPSHQVTQMGQEVILRCVPISNHLYFYWYRQILGQKVEFLVSFYNNEISEKSEIFDDQFSVERPDGSNFTLKIRSTKLEDSAMYFCASSREDNTEAFFGQGTRLTVV.

The CDR3 loop is CASSQQGRANTEAFF. CDR3 bases: TGTGCCAGCAGTCAACAAGGGCGGGCCAACACTGAAGCTTTCTTT. The chain uses TRBV6-5 and TRBJ1-1; D call uncertain. V lost 5 bases and J lost 2, with 15 bases in between. This CDR3 is built from 15 residues. The germline gives CDR1 MNHEY, CDR2 SVGAGI.

This chain uses TRBV6-5 with TRBJ2-2; perhaps TRBD2 as D (5 bases). Germline CDR1 and CDR2: MNHEY and SVGAGI. The CDR3 totals 13 residues. CDR3 DNA sequence: TGTGTCGTCGGGCGGGCGAACACCGGGGAGCTGTTTTTT. As protein: CVVGRANTGELFF.

The table lists this clone with a count of one. V and J are TRBV5-1 and TRBJ2-7; D remains ambiguous. V lost 7 bases and J 2 bases, leaving 16 bases between the germline ends. Looked up from germline, CDR1 is SGHRS and CDR2 is YFSETQ. The CDR3 is 14 residues long. CDR3 in DNA: TGCGCCAGCTCACATGTTCTGGGCACCTACGAGCAGTACTTC. It translates to CASSHVLGTYEQYF.

The gene calls are TRBV20-1 and TRBJ2-7, with D unclear. Trimming removed 3 bases at V and 0 bases at J, with 9 bases between. The CDR3 spans 13 residues. CDR1 is DFQATT and CDR2 is SNEGSKA in the germline V gene (reference sequence). CDR3 region: CSASTITSYEQYF. DNA of the CDR3: TGCAGTGCTAGTACCATTACCTCCTACGAGCAGTACTTC.